Listed here are 7 T cell receptor beta chains from one sample, sequenced in a study of T cell repertoires in cytomegalovirus infection. These receptors lack a known antigen. TCRdb analysed the reads with MiXCR anew, one entry per CDR3 protein. The table shows around 430,000 distinct CDR3 sequences, with roughly 43% occurring only once. Sequenced here: cultured PBMCs, sampled from culture after CMV antigen stimulation. Receptors originate from a human donor in good health (CMV status not recorded). Some clones in this sample may be carry-over from other donors' samples.

This chain connects TRBV10-3 to TRBJ2-1; TRBD2 matches at 9 bases. The germline gives CDR1 ENHRY, CDR2 SYGVKD. After removal of 4 bases from V and 9 bases from J, the junction contained 4 bases not matched to a gene. This CDR3 has 13 amino acids. The DNA of the CDR3 is TGTGCCATCAGTGGGGGACTAGCATTTGAGCAGTTCTTC. This translates into CAISGGLAFEQFF.

V gene TRBV6-8 combines with J gene TRBJ1-2; the match to TRBD1 covers 8 bases. The CDR3 is 14 residues long. Per the germline V gene, CDR1 is MNHGY and CDR2 is SAAAGT. Trimming removed 7 bases from V and 4 bases from J; junction bases left unmatched: 8. Here the CDR3 DNA reads TGTGCCAGCAACCCAGGGGGCCAATTCTATGGCTACACCTTC. Its protein is CASNPGGQFYGYTF.

This clonotype was counted only a few times. V and J are TRBV14 and TRBJ2-7, with D hard to call. V lost 3 bases to trimming and J lost 6 bases, with 12 bases between them. The CDR3 is made up of 13 amino acids. Germline CDR1 and CDR2: SGHDN and FVKESK. The CDR3 sequence: CASSHRLIGEQYF. In DNA, the CDR3 is TGTGCCAGCAGCCACCGACTTATCGGCGAGCAGTACTTC.

In its sample, this clonotype was seen once. This chain uses TRBV7-2 with TRBJ2-7; D may be TRBD1 (6 bases). Germline assignment: CDR1 SGHTA and CDR2 FQGNSA. Deletions cut 11 bases from V and 7 bases from J, with 21 bases between. The CDR3 runs 13 residues. CDR3 nucleotides: TGTGCCTCCCAGGGGTGGAGTTGGGGGGAGCAGTACTTC. Its protein product is CASQGWSWGEQYF.

The V call is TRBV11-3, the J call TRBJ1-5, with D possibly TRBD1 on 6 matching bases. V was cut by 6 bases and J by 3 bases, with 21 bases left in between. The CDR3 has 17 amino acids. Germline V gene sequence: CDR1 SGHNT, CDR2 YENEEA. CDR3 region: CASSFLNFGQLNQPQHF. CDR3 sequence (DNA): TGTGCCAGCAGTTTTCTGAACTTCGGACAGCTCAATCAGCCCCAGCATTTT.

J is TRBJ2-1 and V is TRBV7-2, with D tentatively TRBD2 (6 bases). Looked up from germline, CDR1 is SGHTA and CDR2 is FQGNSA. The CDR3 is 14 residues long. V shed 3 bases and J shed 6 bases, with 12 bases lying between them. CDR3 sequence (DNA): TGTGCCAGCAGCTTGACTAGTTTAGGCAATGAGCAGTTCTTC. Protein product: CASSLTSLGNEQFF.

V usage is TRBV5-4 and J usage is TRBJ2-2, with TRBD1 matching over 8 bases. V dropped 4 bases and J dropped 7; count of bases not matched to a gene: 6. The germline gives CDR1 SGHNT, CDR2 YYREEE (reference sequence). This CDR3 region has 14 residues. CDR3 DNA sequence: TGTGCCAGCAGCACCCGGACAGGGAACGGGGAGCTGTTTTTT. Protein sequence: CASSTRTGNGELFF.